Listed below are T cell receptor beta chains from one sample, sequenced in a study of cytomegalovirus exposure and HLA in healthy donors. The table came from immunoSEQ multiplex PCR; TCRdb's copy has only in-frame clones and leaves some out. The table lists some 150,000 clones, 79% of them singletons. Sequenced material: PBMCs. These receptors came from a human donor in good health. Both conserved end residues are part of each CDR3. Each record gives: clone size, J gene, V gene, D gene, CDR3 protein, CDR3 DNA. A D gene is named only where the DNA matches it firmly. Size values are once, few and many counts, or a class for expanded clones, and some rows have none.

>once|TRBJ2-2|TRBV27|.
CASSLAQREANTGELFF
TGTGCCAGCAGTTTGGCCCAAAGGGAGGCTAACACCGGGGAGCTGTTTTTT
>.|TRBJ1-6|TRBV6-1|.
CASSESLGNSPLHF
TGTGCCAGCAGTGAGAGCCTTGGTAATTCACCCCTCCACTTT
>.|TRBJ2-7|TRBV11-2|.
CASSFGEQYF
TGTGCCAGCAGCTTCGGTGAGCAGTACTTC
>.|TRBJ2-7|TRBV21-1|.
CASSNRDRRSYEQYF
TGTGCCAGCAGCAACCGGGACAGGCGCTCCTACGAGCAGTACTTC
>.|TRBJ1-1|TRBV7-2|.
CASSLVGRDGTEAFF
TGTGCCAGCAGCTTAGTTGGGAGGGATGGGACTGAAGCTTTCTTT
>.|TRBJ2-7|TRBV2|.
CASSGIGSSSYEQYF
TGTGCCAGCAGCGGGATAGGGTCGTCTTCCTACGAGCAGTACTTC
>.|TRBJ1-1|TRBV7-4|.
CASSLVRTAEAFF
TGTGCCAGCAGCTTAGTAAGGACTGCTGAAGCTTTCTTT
>.|TRBJ1-2|TRBV19|.
CASIGQGSGNYGYTF
TGTGCCAGTATAGGGCAGGGCAGTGGAAACTATGGCTACACCTTC
>.|TRBJ2-7|TRBV5-1|TRBD1
CASSEQGALEQYF
TGCGCCAGCAGTGAACAGGGGGCCCTCGAGCAGTACTTC
>.|TRBJ2-1|TRBV6-4|.
CASSRGETQYNEQFF
TGTGCCAGCAGTCGCGGGGAAACGCAATACAATGAGCAGTTCTTC
>once|TRBJ1-5|TRBV2|.
CASSERQASNQPQHF
TGTGCCAGCAGTGAACGACAGGCGTCAAATCAGCCCCAGCATTTT
>.|TRBJ2-7|TRBV7-2|.
CASSSEGQLTYEQYF
TGTGCCAGCAGCTCGGAGGGACAGCTGACCTACGAGCAGTACTTC
>.|TRBJ2-7|TRBV14|TRBD2
CASSRSGGLTYEQYF
TGTGCCAGCAGCCGATCGGGAGGCCTTACCTACGAGCAGTACTTC
>.|TRBJ1-1|TRBV2|.
CASRNRGNTEAFF
TGTGCCAGCAGGAATAGAGGGAACACTGAAGCTTTCTTT
>.|TRBJ2-7|TRBV18|TRBD1
CASSGQAYEQYF
TGTGCCAGCTCCGGACAGGCCTACGAGCAGTACTTC
>.|TRBJ1-2|TRBV27|TRBD1
CASSSPDRGLRGYTF
TGTGCCAGCAGTTCCCCGGACAGGGGGCTCCGTGGCTACACCTTC
>.|TRBJ1-6|TRBV7-9|TRBD1
CASSASPGQGSSPLHF
TGTGCCAGCAGCGCTAGTCCGGGACAGGGGAGTTCACCCCTCCACTTT
>once|TRBJ1-1|TRBV9|.
CASSVDLGGSLNTEAFF
TGTGCCAGCAGCGTAGATTTGGGGGGGTCTTTGAACACTGAAGCTTTCTTT
>once|TRBJ2-7|TRBV7-9|TRBD2
CASSPGTTVYEQYF
TGTGCCAGCAGCCCCGGGACTACGGTCTACGAGCAGTACTTC
>few|TRBJ1-1|TRBV6-4|.
CASSNQFEAFF
TGTGCCAGCAGTAATCAGTTTGAAGCTTTCTTT
>.|TRBJ1-5|TRBV6-1|.
CASSDRRGGGNQPQHF
TGTGCCAGCAGTGACCGGCGGGGTGGTGGCAATCAGCCCCAGCATTTT
>.|TRBJ1-2|TRBV5-6|TRBD1
CASSFGTVEIGYTF
TGTGCCAGCAGCTTCGGGACAGTAGAAATTGGCTACACCTTC
>.|TRBJ2-5|TRBV13|.
CASSLAGPWETQYF
TGTGCCAGCAGCTTAGCTGGCCCCTGGGAGACCCAGTACTTC
>.|TRBJ1-1|TRBV4-1|.
CASSQARGTEAFF
TGCGCCAGCAGCCAGGCCAGGGGCACTGAAGCTTTCTTT
>.|TRBJ1-5|TRBV28|TRBD1
CASSLGTGKNQPQHF
TGTGCCAGCAGTTTAGGGACAGGGAAAAATCAGCCCCAGCATTTT
>.|TRBJ2-7|TRBV5-6|TRBD1
CASSEYRGNSYEQYF
TGTGCCAGCAGCGAATACAGGGGAAACTCCTACGAGCAGTACTTC
>.|TRBJ1-1|TRBV6-6|.
CASSYVGGGTNTEAFF
TGTGCCAGCAGTTACGTAGGGGGGGGCACGAACACTGAAGCTTTCTTT
>.|TRBJ2-3|TRBV11-2|.
CASSSSGTTTSTDTQYF
TGTGCCAGCAGCTCTTCAGGGACAACTACTAGCACAGATACGCAGTATTTT
>.|TRBJ1-2|TRBV28|.
CASSTPGLLYGYTF
TGTGCCAGCAGTACGCCGGGACTGCTATATGGCTACACCTTC
>.|TRBJ2-2|TRBV23-1|.
CASSHRRPYTGELFF
TGCGCCAGCAGTCACAGGCGACCTTACACCGGGGAGCTGTTTTTT
>once|TRBJ2-7|TRBV7-6|TRBD2
CASSPVQRELGYEQYF
TGTGCCAGCAGCCCCGTCCAGCGGGAGCTAGGCTACGAGCAGTACTTC
>.|TRBJ2-1|TRBV28|.
CASSLLGVEQFF
TGTGCCAGCAGTTTATTAGGAGTTGAGCAGTTCTTC
>.|TRBJ2-1|TRBV7-9|TRBD2
CASSWTSGSSEQFF
TGTGCCAGCAGCTGGACTAGCGGGAGCAGTGAGCAGTTCTTC
>.|TRBJ1-1|TRBV2|.
CASSESSGDGRVYPEAFF
TGTGCCAGCAGTGAGAGCTCAGGGGACGGAAGGGTTTACCCTGAAGCTTTCTTT
>.|TRBJ1-1|TRBV2|TRBD1
CASSGTGGGLREAFF
TGTGCCAGCAGTGGGACAGGGGGCGGTTTAAGAGAAGCTTTCTTT
>.|TRBJ2-1|TRBV7-3|TRBD2
CASSPLAGPSTRSSYNEQFF
TGTGCCAGCAGCCCCCTAGCGGGACCATCCACCCGGAGCTCCTACAATGAGCAGTTCTTC
>.|TRBJ2-7|TRBV15|TRBD1
CATSREAGGYEQYF
TGTGCCACCAGCAGAGAGGCAGGGGGCTACGAGCAGTACTTC
>.|TRBJ2-1|TRBV30|.
CAWTGERNEQFF
TGTGCCTGGACAGGGGAGAGGAATGAGCAGTTCTTC
>.|TRBJ1-4|TRBV9|.
CASSVDAKTNEKLFF
TGTGCCAGCAGCGTAGATGCGAAAACTAATGAAAAACTGTTTTTT
>.|TRBJ1-5|TRBV19|TRBD1
CASSISNVGTGPHNQPQHF
TGTGCCAGTAGTATTTCGAATGTAGGGACAGGTCCCCACAATCAGCCCCAGCATTTT
>.|TRBJ2-3|TRBV4-3|.
CASSLNPGVTDTQYF
TGCGCCAGCAGCTTAAACCCGGGGGTCACAGATACGCAGTATTTT
>.|TRBJ1-5|TRBV25-1|.
CASSEGDWGQPQHF
TGTGCCAGCAGTGAAGGGGACTGGGGTCAGCCCCAGCATTTT
>.|TRBJ1-2|TRBV18|.
CASSPQQGNYGYTF
TGTGCCAGCTCACCACAACAGGGAAACTATGGCTACACCTTC
>.|TRBJ1-4|TRBV7-6|.
CASSLRGGLNEKLFF
TGTGCCAGCAGCCTCAGGGGCGGATTGAATGAAAAACTGTTTTTT
>.|TRBJ2-5|TRBV7-3|.
CASRETGGQTQYF
TGTGCCAGCAGGGAGACCGGGGGGCAGACCCAGTACTTC
>.|TRBJ2-7|TRBV7-2|TRBD2
CASTQDAGAYEQYF
TGTGCCAGCACCCAAGACGCGGGAGCCTACGAGCAGTACTTC
>.|TRBJ2-7|TRBV4-1|.
CASSQERDRGDEQYF
TGCGCCAGCAGCCAAGAGAGGGACCGCGGGGACGAGCAGTACTTC
>.|TRBJ2-7|TRBV28|TRBD1
CASIQQDRVNEQYF
TGTGCCAGCATCCAACAGGACAGGGTGAACGAGCAGTACTTC
>.|TRBJ1-5|TRBV7-2|.
CASSLDRGDDQPQHF
TGTGCCAGCAGCTTAGATCGGGGGGATGATCAGCCCCAGCATTTT
>.|TRBJ2-2|TRBV6-5|TRBD2
CASSFSGPNTGELFF
TGTGCCAGCAGTTTTAGCGGGCCTAACACCGGGGAGCTGTTTTTT